This TCR beta chain was sequenced during a study of blood T cells in healthy people across ages. It was with a sample-barcoded 5' primer and a J-beta primer mix that a second PCR of roughly 7 to 12 cycles was run. Every sample gave at least 3 million paired-end reads containing CDR3. A single record per CDR3 protein comes from TCRdb applying MiXCR to the 5' RACE reads. The sample holds 1.5 million or so distinct CDR3 sequences, 40% to 45% seen once. Donors were healthy Caucasian individuals from Russia aged about 6 to 100. The trim removed 3 bases at V and 15 bases at J, leaving 3 bases unmatched. This CDR3 contains 11 residues. Germline V CDR1 and CDR2: MNHEY, SVGAGI. Findings and limits, study-wide: Compared with aged donors, long-lived donors showed fewer expanded clones, suggesting selection. Per million T cells, the diversity of TCR beta decreased roughly linearly as age advanced.

On this clonotype: Antigen unknown.

Input material: blood. This chain uses TRBV6-5 with TRBJ2-1; 9 positions agree with TRBD1. This TCR was sampled from a woman between 18 and 29 years old in good health. CDR3 DNA: TGTGCCAGCAGTTATGGGGGACAGGGGTTCTTC. Translating gives CASSYGGQGFF.